The entry below gives a single T cell receptor (beta chain) sequence along with its context. There is no known antigen for this receptor. No clone much larger than this one lies a single base away; base qualities are absent. This entry comes from a study of cytomegalovirus exposure and HLA in healthy donors (dated by TCRdb to 2016 to 2017). Regarding the complete study: An earlier analysis of a few hundred of the donors reported 276 Gb of sequence data and 95 million to 120 million unique TCR beta sequences obtained from around 190 million T cells. Typing coverage differed by locus: A, B, C, DRB1 and DQB1 were typed in about 620-640 donors, DQA1 in 522, DPA1 in 600 to 610, and DPB1 in 450 to 490. A later genetic analysis used genome-wide SNP genotypes for about three fifths of the 666 donors, treating that subset as a discovery cohort. The study used immunosequencing to profile the T cell repertoires of around 600 subjects and linked those repertoires to cytomegalovirus serostatus. A later analysis re-analyzed previously published TCR beta repertoires from 666 donors and added high-resolution HLA genotyping to study TCR occurrence patterns. All discovery cohort repertoires had been generated on a single sequencing platform. The genetic ancestry cluster associated with self-reported Caucasian donors included over 65% of the 350 to 500 genotyped donors. In an earlier analysis of about 590 of the donors, high-throughput TCR beta sequencing was used to judge whether each TCR beta V gene segment behaved as functional or pseudogenic. The study was designed to test whether signatures of past pathogen exposure could be identified by cataloging public T cell receptors. An early release covering about 600 HLA-typed donors comprised roughly 300 gigabases of sequencing data and around 85 million unique TCR sequences. Donor age, sex, ethnicity and CMV serostatus were compiled alongside the repertoire data. High-throughput TCR immunosequencing, statistical association of individual TCRs with disease status, and machine learning were combined to predict cytomegalovirus infection status. Among over 350 genotyped donors of the cohort, an average of around 240,000 unique TCR beta nucleotide sequences were sequenced per donor, roughly a sixth of them non-productive. In addition to the first cohort of 666 subjects, a separate validation cohort of under 150 different subjects was used. HLA typing included class I and class II loci at four-digit resolution. Rather than using new phenotypic data, the later analysis identified candidate immune exposures from TCR beta sequences and from how often those sequences occurred across donors. Four or five DR-DQ haplotypes were treated as single units for association and clustering because of strong linkage in the cohort.

The cohort was made up of 500 to 850 healthy bone marrow donors. Cohort members were all nominally healthy when sampled, although unrecorded immune exposures were likely present. The donor tested CMV seropositive, placing the donor among the 310 or so seropositive members of the cohort. A peripheral blood sample was collected from each donor, and TCR beta sequencing was performed on peripheral blood mononuclear cells. Genomic DNA extraction from the blood cell samples was performed with the Qiagen DNeasy Blood Extraction Kit. What the research found in general, with its limitations: Sequencing depth was assumed to be roughly uniform across donors in the presence/absence analyses, though that assumption may not hold. Most CMV-associated TCR beta chains appeared to be HLA-restricted in a later analysis, and the HLA associations seemed to be driven largely by CMV exposure. In vitro tests confirmed that a few of the cytomegalovirus-associated TCR beta chains recognize cytomegalovirus antigens. A further reported finding was that TCR beta sequences accurately predicted the HLA-A and HLA-B alleles for most subjects in the first cohort. The authors suggested that the approach could potentially be extended to other disease states and immunological phenotypes. CMV serostatus was the only immune exposure information available for the cohort. In a later analysis, TCR association rates were found to vary across HLA loci, with the most associated TCRs seen for DRB1 alleles and the fewest for HLA-C alleles. HLA typing was unavailable for some donors at each locus, so association tests used only the typed subset. V-gene and J-gene trimming of TCR beta chains was associated with a missense DCLRE1C variant in a later genetic analysis, and the association was replicated in an independent cohort. Several of the top co-occurrence clusters appeared to be linked to parvovirus B19, influenza, CMV and Epstein-Barr virus, according to a later analysis. The study listed 150 to 200 TCR beta chains as associated with cytomegalovirus. Only TCR beta chains were sequenced in this cohort, and the absence of alpha or paired-chain data limited detectable features. An earlier analysis of 587 of the donors showed that most TCR beta V segments appeared in productive rearrangements either about 87% or about 30% of the time, which broadly matched IMGT annotations. According to a later genetic analysis, donors in an Asian-associated ancestry cluster had fewer N-insertions in productive TCRs than the approximately 700-donor mean. Cytomegalovirus status was reported to be diagnosed by the classifier with high specificity and sensitivity in both the original and validation cohorts. Because counts were too low, 15 to 20 rarely observed V segments, including chromosome 9 orphons, were excluded from the earlier analysis of fewer than 650 of the donors. While some public TCRs were present in many individuals, most TCR sequences turned up only very rarely across donors. In a later analysis, HLA-associated TCR beta chains showed more clonal expansion and lower generation probabilities than non-associated chains that were equally common. Strong co-occurrence of HLA alleles, especially DR and DQ, made assigning TCR associations to individual alleles difficult. The sequencing pipeline was judged likely to have produced a cluster of highly shared sequence variants as a technical artifact. Specific HLA alleles were associated with more than 15,000 TCR beta sequences at a false discovery rate of 0.05 in a later analysis. Correlated functional status among segregating V segments might reflect linkage disequilibrium, but an unknown experimental factor could not be ruled out. Some IMGT-functional V segments, including TRBV6-2 and TRBV6-3, could not be distinguished by the 87-base-pair reads and were therefore excluded.

Library prep was done by the immunoSEQ multiplex PCR assay. For the multiplex PCR, a mixture combining 60 forward primers for TCR Vbeta segments and 13 reverse primers for TCR Jbeta segments was used. Amplification of the CDR3 region of rearranged TCR beta genes was performed with a multiplex PCR assay on genomic DNA. The Illumina HiSeq System was used to sequence the amplified TCR beta libraries as 87-base-pair reads. The authors processed their data as follows. In a later analysis, tens of millions of unique TCR beta chains were counted across the approximately 670 repertoires, and roughly 11 million of these chains were shared by at least two donors. A nearest-neighbor algorithm error-corrected the raw reads and collapsed the reads into unique sequences, merging closely related sequences to remove PCR and sequencing errors. To assign V, D and J gene segments, CDR3 sequences were aligned to IMGT reference sequences. Each retained sequence needed at least a six-nucleotide match to both a V gene segment and a J gene segment. A rearrangement counted as productive if the CDR3 had no stop codons and remained in frame with V and J, and every other rearrangement counted as non-productive. Following IMGT convention, CDR3 was defined as the stretch from the second conserved V-encoded cysteine up to the conserved J-encoded phenylalanine. Sequences without an unambiguous match to a single V gene segment were excluded from the earlier analysis of about 600 of the donors. An earlier analysis of fewer than 750 of the donors called V segments functional above 56.7% productive rearrangements and segregating when the between-donor standard deviation exceeded 5%. To diagnose cytomegalovirus status from the catalog of TCR beta chain sequences, a statistical classification framework was built. A later analysis assigned V and J genes by comparing TCR nucleotide sequences with IMGT/GENE-DB human TR gene sequences. In a later analysis, CDR3 sequences and most-parsimonious VDJ recombination scenarios were assigned using the TCRdist pipeline. In a later analysis, each TCR beta chain was defined by its CDR3 amino acid sequence together with its V-gene family, and reads lacking a unique V-gene family were excluded. As a way to deal with suspected cross-contamination and a sequencing artifact, a later analysis dropped approximately 570 nucleotide sequences that were highly shared and had low generation probability. A later analysis calculated a clonal expansion index for each public chain from normalized within-repertoire ranks of inferred template counts. Generation probabilities in a later analysis came from a VDJ recombination model fitted to out-of-frame rearrangements, and those results were checked against IGoR. In a later analysis, TCR-TCR, TCR-HLA and TCR-CMV co-occurrence was scored with hypergeometric tests, and a repertoire-size bias correction was applied to TCR pairs. False discovery rates were estimated in a later analysis by permuting HLA or CMV assignments 20 times. In a later analysis, co-occurring TCRs were grouped using DBSCAN, with TCRdist sequence similarity added in when clustering inside HLA-allele-positive subsets. Co-occurrence clustering excluded repertoires with fewer than 30,000 or more than 120,000 public chains, plus five with anomalous nucleotide sharing. Sourced from immuneACCESS, this table was stored by TCRdb with only in-frame sequences that have V and J called. A share of the clones is absent; for the studies checked, an unresolved V gene accounts for under half, and the remainder has no known explanation. Clonal size and the V and J genes are those of that table, whereas D and trimming came from the DNA. This sample gives roughly 150,000 clones in total; about four fifths of them show up just once. About 1.6% of the sample goes to the ten largest clones.

The junction carries 18 bases between V and J, which are trimmed by 7 bases and 2 bases respectively. The CDR3 goes from the cysteine to the phenylalanine over 14 residues. Kept here is only the CDR3 DNA, which spans 42 bases and is read in frame from base 1. Based on the germline V gene, the CDR1 and CDR2 sequences are SQVTM and ANQGSEA. Sequenced material: PBMCs. The TCR sequence derives from a girl between 5 and 17 years old in good health and CMV-seropositive. The V gene is TRBV29-1 and the J gene is TRBJ2-7; possibly the D gene is TRBD1, per 6 matching bases. CDR3 region: CSAMTGDWPYEQYF. The nucleotide sequence is TGCAGCGCTATGACAGGCGACTGGCCCTACGAGCAGTACTTC.